This TCR beta chain was captured in a study of blood T cell repertoires in COVID-19. Overall study context: From the United States, Italy and Spain came samples of acute and convalescent COVID-19. The cDNA or gDNA used as material had been derived from T cells, B-cell-depleted T cells, or PBMCs.

Authors' methods: Nucleated cell number was recorded as an estimate derived from reference gene primer amplification. This table comes from immunoSEQ multiplex PCR, and its TCRdb copy is limited to in-frame clones, with some not included. That table supplies the V and J calls and clone size; D and trimming were determined from the DNA. The sample comprises some 42,000 clones, about 85% of which are singletons, and 10% to 15% rests with the top ten. CDR1 and CDR2 from the germline V gene are SGHAT and FQNNGV. The V end was cut by 4 bases, the J end by 1 base, with 13 bases between. The CDR3 loop spans 15 amino acids.

The chain joins TRBV11-2 to TRBJ2-5, with D maybe TRBD2 (5 bases). The sample taken for sequencing was peripheral blood. This receptor was obtained from a human donor in a cohort sampled during active COVID-19. This chain's CDR3 is CASSSFAGVQETQYF. In DNA form, the CDR3 reads TGTGCCAGCAGCTCTTTCGCCGGGGTCCAAGAGACCCAGTACTTC. The full variable domain, with the rest looked up from reference TRBV11-2 and TRBJ2-5, is EAGVAQSPRYKIIEKRQSVAFWCNPISGHATLYWYQQILGQGPKLLIQFQNNGVVDDSQLPKDRFSAERLKGVDSTLKIQPAKLEDSAVYLCASSSFAGVQETQYFGPGTRLLVL.